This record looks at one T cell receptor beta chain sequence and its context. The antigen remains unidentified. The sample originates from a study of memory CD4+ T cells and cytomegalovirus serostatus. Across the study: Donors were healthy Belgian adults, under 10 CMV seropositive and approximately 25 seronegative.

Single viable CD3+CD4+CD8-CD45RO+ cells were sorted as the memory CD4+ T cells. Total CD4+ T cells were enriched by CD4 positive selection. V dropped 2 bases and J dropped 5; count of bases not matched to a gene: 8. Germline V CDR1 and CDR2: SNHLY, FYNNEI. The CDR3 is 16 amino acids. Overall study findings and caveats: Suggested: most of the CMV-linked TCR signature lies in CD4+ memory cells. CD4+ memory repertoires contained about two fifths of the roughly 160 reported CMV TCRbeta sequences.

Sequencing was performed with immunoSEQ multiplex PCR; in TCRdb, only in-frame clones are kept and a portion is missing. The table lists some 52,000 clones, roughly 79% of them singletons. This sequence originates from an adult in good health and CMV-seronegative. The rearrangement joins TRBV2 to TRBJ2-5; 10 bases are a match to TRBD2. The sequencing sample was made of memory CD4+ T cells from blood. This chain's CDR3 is CASSEILAGAGETQYF. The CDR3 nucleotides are TGTGCCAGCAGTGAAATTCTAGCGGGGGCCGGGGAGACCCAGTACTTC.